This T cell receptor beta chain was sequenced during a study of T-cell reconstitution after alpha-beta-depleted transplantation in children (dated by TCRdb to between 2015 and 2016). Concerning the study at large: The study quantitatively tracked T-cell immune reconstitution after TCRalphabeta/CD19-depleted allogeneic hematopoietic cell transplantation in children using TCR repertoire profiling. What the authors observed across the whole study: In some patients, the high TCRbeta diversity seen at day 60 was put down to recipient T cells and intrathymic progenitors that had survived conditioning. The apparently early alphabetaT-cell count recovery about two months after transplant was reportedly dependent on only several hundred rapidly expanded clones derived from non-depleted graft cells. Over the following months the frequencies of hyperexpanded clones went down, and after one year T-cell counts and TCRbeta diversity were mostly credited to newly produced T cells.

The library was built by means of PCR. This sample was sequenced with an Illumina HiSeq 2500. Molecular barcoding was employed in the preparation of TCR libraries, with unique molecular identifiers being used to normalize TCRbeta repertoire quantification. Using fastp trimming at Q25 and MiXCR clonotype assembly, TCRdb reanalyzed the public sequencing data and kept in-frame beta chains. Duplicate CDR3 protein sequences are folded into a single record with the most common DNA and genes. The sample table shows hundreds of thousands of distinct CDR3 sequences, and around 7.5% are seen once. Less than 8% of the sample is taken by the ten largest. The treatment or condition label, as the study defines it: allogeneic hematopoietic cell transplantation with graft depleted of TCRalphabeta T cells and CD19 B cells. Transplant recipients were children who received TCRalphabeta/CD19-depleted allogeneic hematopoietic cell grafts.

The CDR3 runs 14 residues from the cysteine to the phenylalanine. Only the CDR3 part of the read is kept: 42 bases, read in frame from the first base. Ends trimmed: V by 6 bases, J by 2 bases; bases unmatched to a gene: 5. From the germline V gene, CDR1 is MNHNS and CDR2 is SASEGT. This clonotype was seen ten or more times. The target of this receptor is not known. No quality values exist for individual bases; no much larger clone is one base distant. This sequence uses TRBV6-1 and TRBJ2-5; TRBD2 fits 8 bases in the junction. This TCR was sampled from a male patient between 10 and 17 years old who had a stem cell transplant for acute lymphoblastic leukemia, so the T cells may come from the graft donor. The sample here was PBMCs, mostly from graft donor cells, taken 180 days after TCRalphabeta/CD19-depleted stem cell transplant. The sequence in DNA is TGTGCCAGCAGGGGACTAGTACTTCAAGAGACCCAGTACTTC. Its protein is CASRGLVLQETQYF.